The subject of this entry is one T cell receptor beta chain. Its antigen is unidentified. These data come from a study of blood T cells in healthy people across ages. Study-wide findings and caveats: Strong correlation linked observed beta diversity and percent naive T cells.

The J segment lost 0 bases and the V segment lost 4 bases, leaving 6 bases of the junction unmatched. The CDR3 covers 18 residues. A sample-barcoded 5' primer and a J-beta primer mix were used in a second PCR of roughly 6 to 12 cycles. A template-switch adaptor containing 12 random nucleotides labeled each cDNA molecule. TCRdb recomputed calls from the 5' RACE reads with MiXCR, one row per CDR3 protein. Altogether approximately 2,000,000 distinct CDR3 sequences are present, more than 35% being singletons, with the ten largest covering 20% to 25%. J is TRBJ2-3 and V is TRBV12-3 or TRBV12-4, with 14 bases that match TRBD2. The sequence derives from a human donor in good health. Sample: blood. CDR3 in DNA: TGTGCCAGCAGTTCCGGGACTAGCGGGGGTACGAGCACAGATACGCAGTATTTT. Translation: CASSSGTSGGTSTDTQYF.